Below, 18 T cell receptor beta chains from the same sample are listed, as sequenced in a study of cytomegalovirus exposure and HLA in healthy donors. Researchers ran the PCR with 60 Vbeta and 13 Jbeta primers. The method was immunoSEQ multiplex PCR; TCRdb's version includes in-frame clones alone and lacks a portion of them. The data show some 130,000 clones, with around four fifths seen just once and around 1.3% held by the top ten. The sample consisted of PBMCs. The source of these receptors is a male donor in good health and CMV-seropositive.

In this sample, this clone turned up a few times. This chain uses TRBV6-6 with TRBJ2-7; TRBD2 agrees at 11 bases. In germline, CDR1 is MNHNY, CDR2 SVGAGI (reference sequence). This CDR3 is built from 15 residues. Trimming cost V 5 bases and J 2 bases; bases outside gene matches: 5. The CDR3, as DNA: TGTGCCAGCAGTAACCGACTAGCGGGAACCTACGAGCAGTACTTC. Translated, it gives CASSNRLAGTYEQYF.

This sequence joins TRBV5-1 and TRBJ1-2, with D tentatively TRBD1 (6 bases). CDR1 and CDR2 (germline): SGHRS, YFSETQ. Trimming took off 3 bases at V and 12 bases at J, with 24 bases between the two ends. The CDR3 has 15 amino acids. CDR3 coding DNA: TGCGCCAGCAGCTGGGAACAGGGCTCGGTGTATGGGCACACCTTC. This sequence encodes CASSWEQGSVYGHTF.

The chain carries TRBV19 and TRBJ1-5, with 7 bases aligning to TRBD1. After removal of 7 bases from V and 2 bases from J, the junction contained 5 bases not matched to a gene. CDR3 length: 14 amino acids. The germline V gene encodes CDR1 LNHDA and CDR2 SQIVND (reference sequence). The CDR3 nucleotides read TGTGCCAGTAACCTCCAGGGGGGCAATCAGCCCCAGCATTTT. Translation gives CASNLQGGNQPQHF.

CDR3 nucleotide sequence: TGTGCCACCTCCACAGGTCCGAGCTCCTATAATTCACCCCTCCACTTT. This codes for CATSTGPSSYNSPLHF. The rearrangement links TRBV27 to TRBJ1-6; TRBD1 is a possible D gene (5 bases). CDR1 is MNHEY, CDR2 SMNVEV, per germline (reference sequence). Trimming removed 10 bases from V and 0 bases from J, with 16 bases in between. This CDR3 comprises 16 residues.

This sequence joins TRBV7-2 and TRBJ2-2, with TRBD2 identical over 9 bases. The V and J ends lost 8 bases and 2 bases, in that order; junction bases with no gene match: 9. Looked up from germline, CDR1 is SGHTA and CDR2 is FQGNSA. The CDR3 has 16 residues. CDR3 sequence (DNA): TGTGCCAGCTCATGGGTAGCGGGAGTAAACACCGGGGAGCTGTTTTTT. It yields the protein CASSWVAGVNTGELFF.

The chain carries TRBV5-1 and TRBJ2-7, with 11 nucleotides matching TRBD1. CDR1 is SGHRS, CDR2 YFSETQ, per germline. The V gene end was trimmed by 0 bases and the J gene end by 4 bases; junction bases not matched to a gene: 6. The CDR3 length is 16 residues. As DNA, the CDR3 is TGCGCCAGCAGCTTGGCCGGGACAGGGGGTTTATACGAGCAGTACTTC. Translation gives CASSLAGTGGLYEQYF.

The CDR3 protein is CASSLGTRGRGFGYTF. CDR3 bases: TGTGCCAGCAGCCTAGGGACCCGGGGCAGGGGTTTCGGCTACACCTTC. V usage is TRBV9 and J usage is TRBJ1-2; tentatively, D is TRBD1 (6 bases). The CDR3 has 16 amino acids. CDR1 is SGDLS and CDR2 is YYNGEE in the germline V gene. V was trimmed by 4 bases and J by 8 bases, leaving 24 bases between them.

J is TRBJ2-5 and V is TRBV5-1; 7 bases map to TRBD2. Trimming took 0 bases from V and 2 from J; bases not matched to a gene: 4. Germline values: CDR1 SGHRS, CDR2 YFSETQ. CDR3 length equals 15 residues. CDR3 nucleotide sequence: TGCGCCAGCAGCTTGGTTAGCGGGCAACAAGAGACCCAGTACTTC. Its protein product is CASSLVSGQQETQYF.

The CDR3 reads CASRAGGTGELFF. CDR3 bases: TGTGCCAGCCGTGCAGGGGGCACCGGGGAGCTGTTTTTT. The gene calls are TRBV13 and TRBJ2-2, with TRBD1 matching 7 bases. V dropped 8 bases and J dropped 4; count of bases not matched to a gene: 4. Germline V gene data show CDR1 as PRHDT and CDR2 as FYEKMQ (reference sequence). This CDR3 spans 13 amino acids.

This clone was picked up one time. V usage is TRBV7-9 and J usage is TRBJ2-7, with a weak D call TRBD2 (6 bases). The V end lost 4 bases, the J end lost 4 bases, and 26 bases lay between the germline ends. The CDR3 loop spans 18 amino acids. Germline-derived CDR1 and CDR2 are SEHNR and FQNEAQ (reference sequence). Here the CDR3 reads CASSYGRQPLPHLYEQYF. The CDR3 DNA follows: TGTGCCAGCAGCTACGGGAGACAGCCATTACCACATCTTTACGAGCAGTACTTC.

V and J are TRBV10-3 and TRBJ2-2; the match to TRBD2 covers 14 bases. Germline trimming cut 5 bases from V and 7 bases from J; bases unmatched to any gene: 6. From germline, CDR1 is ENHRY and CDR2 SYGVKD. This CDR3 has 16 amino acids. The CDR3 nucleotides read TGTGCCATCAGTCGGACTAGCGGGGGGACTCTCGGGGAGCTGTTTTTT. This codes for CAISRTSGGTLGELFF.

The chain employs TRBV19 and TRBJ1-3; D ambiguous. The CDR3 is made up of 14 amino acids. V was trimmed by 7 bases and J by 0 bases, leaving 10 bases between them. CDR1 is LNHDA and CDR2 is SQIVND in the germline V gene (reference sequence). CDR3 residues: CASTPDSSGNTIYF. CDR3 DNA sequence: TGTGCCAGTACCCCTGATAGCTCTGGAAACACCATATATTTT.

The genes are TRBV29-1 and TRBJ2-3; TRBD2 agrees at 8 bases. Germline-derived CDR1 and CDR2 are SQVTM and ANQGSEA. The CDR3 runs 14 residues. Trimming cost V 6 bases and J 4 bases; bases outside gene matches: 9. The CDR3 is CSVSRGEVADTQYF. In DNA form, the CDR3 reads TGCAGCGTCTCGCGGGGGGAGGTGGCAGATACGCAGTATTTT.

The CDR3 region is CATSRVQGDQPQHF. DNA of the CDR3: TGTGCCACCAGCAGAGTACAGGGGGATCAGCCCCAGCATTTT. The chain uses TRBV15 and TRBJ1-5; 8 bases line up with TRBD1. This CDR3 spans 14 amino acids. Germline values: CDR1 LNHNV, CDR2 YYDKDF (reference sequence). Losses at the gene ends were 1 base for V and 5 bases for J; bases not matched to a gene: 1.

This chain joins TRBV29-1 and TRBJ2-5; the D is unclear. V was clipped by 6 bases and J by 2 bases, with 13 bases between them. The germline V gene has CDR1 SQVTM and CDR2 ANQGSEA. This CDR3 contains 13 residues. CDR3 in DNA: TGCAGCGTGCGGCTAGGATTACAAGAGACCCAGTACTTC. The encoded protein is CSVRLGLQETQYF.

This rearrangement joins TRBV5-1 to TRBJ2-5; 11 positions agree with TRBD1. The length of the CDR3 is 15 residues. V was clipped by 3 bases and J by 5 bases; unmatched bases: 6. Germline-derived CDR1 and CDR2 are SGHRS and YFSETQ. The CDR3 bases are TGCGCCAGCAGCTCAGGACAGGGGGCTTCGGAGACCCAGTACTTC. Translating it yields CASSSGQGASETQYF.

V is TRBV5-8 and J is TRBJ1-5, with unresolved D. CDR3 length: 17 residues. The ends were cut back, 0 bases at V and 0 bases at J, with 13 bases in the middle. Germline V lookup: CDR1 SGHTS, CDR2 YDEGEE. This CDR3 reads CASSLGQTDYSNQPQHF. CDR3 DNA sequence: TGTGCCAGCAGCTTGGGTCAGACTGATTATAGCAATCAGCCCCAGCATTTT.

The chain combines TRBV6-4 with TRBJ2-3; perhaps TRBD2 as D (5 bases). The CDR3 length is 14 residues. CDR1 and CDR2 from the germline V gene are MRHNA and SNTAGT. The V end was cut by 0 bases, the J end by 2 bases, with 6 bases between. The CDR3 bases are TGTGCCAGCAGTGACTCTCGGGACACAGATACGCAGTATTTT. Translating gives CASSDSRDTDTQYF.